The 27 T cell receptor beta chains in this list originate from one sample, sequenced in a study of blood T cell repertoires in COVID-19. Libraries were prepared by immunoSEQ multiplex PCR; TCRdb keeps only in-frame clonotypes and omits some of them. Seen here are approximately 310,000 clones, around 87% observed once, and the top ten hold 1%. The sample comprised peripheral blood. All receptors come from a man in his fifties or sixties with active or convalescent COVID-19.

V is TRBV29-1 and J is TRBJ1-1; D perhaps matches TRBD1 (6 bases). Germline V lookup: CDR1 SQVTM, CDR2 ANQGSEA. The CDR3 has 15 residues. Trimming took off 8 bases at V and 0 bases at J, with 19 bases between the two ends. The CDR3 protein is CSSGGAAGVNTEAFF. The CDR3 DNA is TGCAGCTCCGGGGGGGCAGCTGGAGTGAACACTGAAGCTTTCTTT.

The V call is TRBV28, the J call TRBJ1-3, with D possibly TRBD1 on 5 matching bases. Trimming cost V 4 bases and J 0 bases, with 16 bases left between them. The CDR3 is 17 residues long. Germline CDR1 MDHEN, CDR2 SYDVKM. For the CDR3, the DNA is TGTGCCAGCAGTTCCGGCACGGGACTCAGCTCTGGAAACACCATATATTTT. It encodes CASSSGTGLSSGNTIYF.

The chain combines TRBV18 with TRBJ2-7, with D tentatively TRBD1 (6 bases). V dropped 1 base and J dropped 1 base, with 14 bases sitting between them. Looked up from germline, CDR1 is KGHSH and CDR2 is LQKENI. The CDR3 is made up of 16 amino acids. This chain's CDR3 is CASSPLGQGNSYEQYF. The CDR3 DNA reads TGTGCCAGCTCACCACTAGGCCAGGGGAATTCCTACGAGCAGTACTTC. The variable domain in full, completed from reference TRBV18 and TRBJ2-7, reads NAGVMQNPRHLVRRRGQEARLRCSPMKGHSHVYWYRQLPEEGLKFMVYLQKENIIDESGMPKERFSAEFPKEGPSILRIQQVVRGDSAAYFCASSPLGQGNSYEQYFGPGTRLTVT.

The rearrangement joins TRBV28 to TRBJ2-5; 7 nucleotides align to TRBD2. The CDR3 consists of 15 residues. The germline CDR1 and CDR2 sequences are MDHEN and SYDVKM. V gave up 2 bases and J gave up 2 bases; unmatched junction bases: 5. CDR3 sequence (DNA): TGTGCCAGCAGTTTACCTCAGGGAGGGCAAGAGACCCAGTACTTC. This sequence encodes CASSLPQGGQETQYF.

The chain employs TRBV7-3 and TRBJ2-2, with 8 bases fitting TRBD1. Germline V gene data show CDR1 as SGHTA and CDR2 as FQGTGA. There are 17 residues in the CDR3. The V segment lost 5 bases and the J segment 1 base; nucleotides outside the gene matches: 9. CDR3: CASSILPGTGNTGELFF. For the CDR3, the DNA is TGTGCCAGCAGCATCCTTCCCGGGACAGGGAACACCGGGGAGCTGTTTTTT. The full variable domain, its missing parts supplied by reference TRBV7-3 and TRBJ2-2, is GAGVSQTPSNKVTEKGKYVELRCDPISGHTALYWYRQSLGQGPEFLIYFQGTGAADDSGLPNDRFFAVRPEGSVSTLKIQRTERGDSAVYLCASSILPGTGNTGELFFGEGSRLTVL.

This clone came up once. The CDR3 here is CSAIGGVEQYF. CDR3 coding DNA: TGCAGTGCCATAGGGGGAGTGGAGCAGTACTTC. The genes are TRBV20-1 and TRBJ2-7; D might be TRBD1 (6 bases). Germline CDR1 is DFQATT and CDR2 is SNEGSKA (reference sequence). The germline V and J ends were trimmed by 6 bases and 7 bases, with 13 bases remaining between them. The CDR3 runs 11 residues.

This clone has a handful of counts. Other DNA sequences within the sample encode an identical CDR3. The CDR3 sequence: CASSPGGGTGNQPQHF. The CDR3 nucleotides read TGTGCCAGCTCACCCGGAGGAGGGACGGGAAATCAGCCCCAGCATTTT. The chain links TRBV18 to TRBJ1-5; tentative D call: TRBD1 (5 bases). Germline V CDR1 and CDR2: KGHSH, LQKENI. This CDR3 is 16 amino acids long. V was shortened by 3 bases and J by 4 bases, with 16 bases between the two germline ends. The full variable domain, in which reference TRBV18 and TRBJ1-5 provide the parts outside the CDR3, is NAGVMQNPRHLVRRRGQEARLRCSPMKGHSHVYWYRQLPEEGLKFMVYLQKENIIDESGMPKERFSAEFPKEGPSILRIQQVVRGDSAAYFCASSPGGGTGNQPQHFGDGTRLSIL.

A few counts support this clone. This CDR3 is CASSLQAGVTQSEQFF. Here the CDR3 DNA reads TGTGCCAGCAGCTTGCAAGCGGGAGTCACCCAAAGTGAGCAGTTCTTC. The chain combines TRBV7-2 with TRBJ2-1, with 8 bases aligning to TRBD2. This CDR3 has 16 amino acids. CDR1 SGHTA and CDR2 FQGNSA come from the germline V gene. V lost 3 bases and J lost 9; bases outside the gene matches: 13.

The chain employs TRBV4-3 and TRBJ1-2; D call uncertain. V lost 4 bases and J lost 6, with 12 bases in between. The CDR3 runs to 13 residues. CDR1 and CDR2 from the germline V gene are LGHNA and YSLEER. CDR3 sequence: CASSRDYDHGYTF. CDR3 sequence (DNA): TGCGCCAGCAGCCGAGACTACGATCATGGCTACACCTTC.

V usage is TRBV19 and J usage is TRBJ2-1; the D gene is possibly TRBD2 (6 bases). V shed 7 bases and J shed 4 bases, with 14 bases lying between them. From germline, CDR1 is LNHDA and CDR2 SQIVND (reference sequence). This CDR3 is built from 14 residues. CDR3 in amino acids: CASTVTGAYNEQFF. DNA of the CDR3: TGTGCCAGTACTGTGACGGGAGCTTACAATGAGCAGTTCTTC.

This chain joins TRBV28 and TRBJ1-2, with D tentatively TRBD1 (5 bases). With 4 bases removed from V and 4 bases from J, the gap between germline ends came to 7 bases. Germline V gene data show CDR1 as MDHEN and CDR2 as SYDVKM. The CDR3 is made up of 12 amino acids. CDR3 loop: CASSWRGYGYTF. In nucleotides, the CDR3 is TGTGCCAGCAGTTGGAGGGGCTATGGCTACACCTTC.

The chain joins TRBV5-1 to TRBJ2-3; 13 nucleotides match TRBD2. Germline-derived CDR1 and CDR2 are SGHRS and YFSETQ. Unmatched junction bases numbered 6, after V lost 3 bases and J lost 5 bases. CDR3 length equals 16 residues. The CDR3 DNA is TGCGCCAGCAGCTCCGGACTAGCGGGGGCCCAAGATACGCAGTATTTT. Protein sequence: CASSSGLAGAQDTQYF.

The genes are TRBV15 and TRBJ2-7, with 9 bases matching TRBD1. V shed 5 bases, J shed 6 bases, and the junction held 8 bases outside the gene matches. This CDR3 is 14 amino acids long. CDR1 LNHNV and CDR2 YYDKDF come from the germline V gene (reference sequence). The chain's CDR3 is CATSDRTGASEQYF. Here the CDR3 DNA reads TGTGCCACCAGCGACCGGACAGGGGCCTCCGAGCAGTACTTC.

This sequence joins TRBV4-3 and TRBJ2-3, with 7 bases lining up with TRBD1. The V gene end was trimmed by 1 base and the J gene end by 1 base; junction bases not matched to a gene: 2. The CDR3 has 15 residues. CDR1 and CDR2 from the germline V gene are LGHNA and YSLEER. The DNA of the CDR3 is TGCGCCAGCAGCCAAGCTGGGACAGGCACAGATACGCAGTATTTT. It translates to CASSQAGTGTDTQYF.

The chain combines TRBV18 with TRBJ1-4; no reliable D call. This CDR3 contains 14 residues. V was cut by 1 base and J by 5 bases, with 8 bases left in between. CDR1 and CDR2 from the germline V gene are KGHSH and LQKENI. CDR3: CASSPQGGNEKLFF. The CDR3 DNA sequence: TGTGCCAGCTCACCACAGGGCGGGAATGAAAAACTGTTTTTT.

The chain combines TRBV7-2 with TRBJ1-5, with unresolved D. Germline V lookup: CDR1 SGHTA, CDR2 FQGNSA. The V end was cut by 5 bases, the J end by 0 bases, with 17 bases between. This CDR3 is built from 17 residues. The CDR3 bases are TGTGCCAGCAGCCGGTTATACCGGGAGGTTAGCAATCAGCCCCAGCATTTT. Amino acids: CASSRLYREVSNQPQHF.

The V and J genes are TRBV12-1 and TRBJ1-5; no check of the table's D call, TRBD1, against the DNA was made. TRBV12-1 is assigned pseudogene status. The CDR3 length is 14 residues. CDR3 residues: CASSSDSFNQPQHF. In DNA form, the CDR3 reads TGTGCCAGCAGCTCGGACAGTTTCAATCAGCCCCAGCATTTT.

V usage is TRBV5-6 and J usage is TRBJ1-6, with 9 bases aligning to TRBD1. Germline V lookup: CDR1 SGHDT, CDR2 YYEEEE. CDR3 length: 16 amino acids. V lost 3 bases and J lost 8; bases outside the gene matches: 9. CDR3 DNA sequence: TGTGCCAGCAGCTGGGGTCTTCGACAGGGGGATTCACCCCTCCACTTT. It encodes CASSWGLRQGDSPLHF.

This clone was detected only once. The rearrangement joins TRBV6-4 to TRBJ2-4; 7 bases align to TRBD1. Germline CDR1 MRHNA, CDR2 SNTAGT. V trimming: 6 bases; J trimming: 6 bases; junction bases outside the gene matches: 11. The CDR3 length is 15 residues. CDR3 sequence (DNA): TGTGCCAGCAGGGGACCGGGACAGAAGAGAAACATTCAGTACTTC. This sequence encodes CASRGPGQKRNIQYF.

V gene TRBV27 combines with J gene TRBJ1-1, with D uncertain. The germline V gene encodes CDR1 MNHEY and CDR2 SMNVEV (reference sequence). The CDR3 is 14 residues long. V was cut by 2 bases and J by 6 bases, with 13 bases left in between. The chain's CDR3 is CASSLTPSSAEAFF. DNA of the CDR3: TGTGCCAGCAGTTTAACCCCCTCATCGGCTGAAGCTTTCTTT.

This chain joins TRBV5-1 and TRBJ2-5; 10 bases line up with TRBD1. This CDR3 comprises 13 residues. V shed 7 bases, J shed 5 bases, and the junction held 5 bases outside the gene matches. CDR1 is SGHRS and CDR2 is YFSETQ in the germline V gene. The CDR3 DNA follows: TGCGCCAGCGGGACAGGGGAATGGGAGACCCAGTACTTC. Translating gives CASGTGEWETQYF.

This chain connects TRBV19 to TRBJ2-7; 8 nucleotides match TRBD1. CDR3 length: 13 residues. Germline-derived CDR1 and CDR2 are LNHDA and SQIVND (reference sequence). Germline trimming cut 3 bases from V and 6 bases from J; bases unmatched to any gene: 4. CDR3 sequence (DNA): TGTGCCAGTAGTATGGTTACAGGGGGCGAGCAGTACTTC. Amino acids: CASSMVTGGEQYF.

This chain links TRBV18 with TRBJ2-1; the D is unclear. The CDR3 has 13 residues. Germline V CDR1 and CDR2: KGHSH, LQKENI. The V and J ends lost 0 bases and 5 bases respectively, with 5 bases between them. CDR3 sequence reads: CASSPPGHNEQFF. Written as DNA, the CDR3 is TGTGCCAGCTCACCACCTGGGCACAATGAGCAGTTCTTC.

J is TRBJ1-1 and V is TRBV28, with TRBD1 identical over 7 bases. Germline CDR1 is MDHEN and CDR2 is SYDVKM. The CDR3 is 13 residues long. Unmatched junction bases numbered 10, after V lost 7 bases and J lost 8 bases. The DNA of the CDR3 is TGTGCCAGCAATTGGCGGGCAGGGGGAGAAGCTTTCTTT. Translation gives CASNWRAGGEAFF.

This clone was counted only a few times. The rearrangement joins TRBV9 to TRBJ1-4; D perhaps matches TRBD1 (5 bases). V dropped 4 bases and J dropped 0 bases, with 13 bases sitting between them. The V gene's germline CDR1 is SGDLS and CDR2 YYNGEE. There are 16 residues in the CDR3. The CDR3 sequence: CASSSGRGATNEKLFF. The CDR3, as DNA: TGTGCCAGCAGCTCTGGGAGGGGCGCAACTAATGAAAAACTGTTTTTT.

The chain employs TRBV19 and TRBJ2-3; TRBD2 matches 9 bases. V was pared by 2 bases and J by 2 bases, with 23 bases of the junction left unmatched. Germline-derived CDR1 and CDR2 are LNHDA and SQIVND (reference sequence). The CDR3 has 22 residues. CDR3 nucleotides: TGTGCCAGTAGTATAAACCTCTGGAACAGGGAATGGCGGGAGGGCTCCACAGATACGCAGTATTTT. This encodes CASSINLWNREWREGSTDTQYF.

This chain connects TRBV10-3 to TRBJ1-5; D remains unclear. The CDR3 length is 13 residues. The ends were cut back, 4 bases at V and 5 bases at J, with 9 bases in the middle. Germline loops: CDR1 ENHRY, CDR2 SYGVKD. As DNA, the CDR3 is TGTGCCATCAGTGTGAGGGTCGATCAGCCCCAGCATTTT. It is translated as CAISVRVDQPQHF.